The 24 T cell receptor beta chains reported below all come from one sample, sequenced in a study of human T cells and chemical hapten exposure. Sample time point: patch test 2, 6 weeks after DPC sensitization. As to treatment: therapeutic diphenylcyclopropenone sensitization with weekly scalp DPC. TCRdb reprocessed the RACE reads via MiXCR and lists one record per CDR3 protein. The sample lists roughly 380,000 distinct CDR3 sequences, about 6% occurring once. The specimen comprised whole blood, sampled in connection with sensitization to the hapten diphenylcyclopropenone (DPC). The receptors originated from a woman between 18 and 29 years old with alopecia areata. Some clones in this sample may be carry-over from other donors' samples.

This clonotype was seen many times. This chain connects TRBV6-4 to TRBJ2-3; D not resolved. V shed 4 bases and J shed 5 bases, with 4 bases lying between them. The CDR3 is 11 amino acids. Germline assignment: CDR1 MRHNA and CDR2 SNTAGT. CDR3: CASSGKDTQYF. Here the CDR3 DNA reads TGTGCCAGCAGTGGCAAAGATACGCAGTATTTT.

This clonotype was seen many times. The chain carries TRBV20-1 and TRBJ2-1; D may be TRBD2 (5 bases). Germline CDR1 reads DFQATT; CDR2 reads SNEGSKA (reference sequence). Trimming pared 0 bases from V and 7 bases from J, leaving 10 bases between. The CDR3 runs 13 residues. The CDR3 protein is CSARDTTGNEQFF. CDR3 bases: TGCAGTGCTAGAGATACTACGGGGAATGAGCAGTTCTTC.

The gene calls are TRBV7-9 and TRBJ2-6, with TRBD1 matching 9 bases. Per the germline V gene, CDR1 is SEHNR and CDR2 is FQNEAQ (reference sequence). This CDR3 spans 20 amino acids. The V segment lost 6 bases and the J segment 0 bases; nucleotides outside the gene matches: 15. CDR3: CASSSLARGQGNSGANVLTF. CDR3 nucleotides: TGTGCCAGCAGTTCCCTGGCCCGGGGACAGGGCAACTCTGGGGCCAACGTCCTGACTTTC.

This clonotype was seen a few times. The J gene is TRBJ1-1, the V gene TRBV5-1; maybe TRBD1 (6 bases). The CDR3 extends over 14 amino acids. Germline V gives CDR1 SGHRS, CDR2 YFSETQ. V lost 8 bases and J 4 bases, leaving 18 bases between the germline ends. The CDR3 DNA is TGCGCCAGTTGCTCAGGGGAGAGAGGCACTGAAGCTTTCTTT. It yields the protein CASCSGERGTEAFF.

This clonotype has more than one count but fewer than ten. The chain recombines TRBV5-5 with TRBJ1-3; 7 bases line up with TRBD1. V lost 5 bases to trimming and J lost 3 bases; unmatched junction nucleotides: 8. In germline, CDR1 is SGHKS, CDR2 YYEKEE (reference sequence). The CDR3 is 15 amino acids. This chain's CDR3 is CASREGGSGGNTIYF. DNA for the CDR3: TGTGCCAGCAGAGAAGGGGGCTCGGGTGGAAACACCATATATTTT.

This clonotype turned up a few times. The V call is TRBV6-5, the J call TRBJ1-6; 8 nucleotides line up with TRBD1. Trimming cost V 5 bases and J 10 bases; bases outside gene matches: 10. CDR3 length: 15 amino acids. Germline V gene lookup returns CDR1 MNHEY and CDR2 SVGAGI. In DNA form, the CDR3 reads TGTGCCAGCAGTATCGCCGGACAGGGTCGCTCACCCCTCCACTTT. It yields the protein CASSIAGQGRSPLHF.

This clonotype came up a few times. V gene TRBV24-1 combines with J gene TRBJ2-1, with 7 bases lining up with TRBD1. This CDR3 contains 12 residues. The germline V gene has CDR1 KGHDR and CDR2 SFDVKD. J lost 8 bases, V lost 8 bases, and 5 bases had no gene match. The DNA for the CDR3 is TGTGCCACCACCTCCACAGGGGATGAGCAGTTCTTC. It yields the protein CATTSTGDEQFF.

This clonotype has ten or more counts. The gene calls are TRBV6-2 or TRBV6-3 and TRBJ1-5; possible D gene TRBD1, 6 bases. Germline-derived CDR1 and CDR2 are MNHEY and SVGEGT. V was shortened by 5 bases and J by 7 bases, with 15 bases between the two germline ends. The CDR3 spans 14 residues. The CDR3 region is CASSQDRQGQPQHF. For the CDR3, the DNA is TGTGCCAGCAGTCAAGACAGGCAGGGGCAGCCCCAGCATTTT.

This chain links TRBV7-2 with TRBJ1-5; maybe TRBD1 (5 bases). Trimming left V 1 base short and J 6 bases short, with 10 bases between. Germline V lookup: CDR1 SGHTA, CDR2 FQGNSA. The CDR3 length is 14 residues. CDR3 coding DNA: TGTGCCAGCAGCTTAGAGGGGTATGGTCAGCCCCAGCATTTT. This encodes CASSLEGYGQPQHF.

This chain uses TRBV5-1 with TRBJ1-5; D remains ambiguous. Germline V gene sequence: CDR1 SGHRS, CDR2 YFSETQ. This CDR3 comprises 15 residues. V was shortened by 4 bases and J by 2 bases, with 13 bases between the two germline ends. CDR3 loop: CASSPGSGGNQPQHF. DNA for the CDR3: TGCGCCAGCAGCCCCGGATCCGGAGGCAATCAGCCCCAGCATTTT.

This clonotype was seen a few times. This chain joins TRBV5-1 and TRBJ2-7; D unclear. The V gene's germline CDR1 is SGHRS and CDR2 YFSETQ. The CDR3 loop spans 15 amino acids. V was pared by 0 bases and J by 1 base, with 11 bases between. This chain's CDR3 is CASSLGNSSSYEQYF. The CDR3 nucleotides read TGCGCCAGCAGCTTGGGGAACAGCTCATCCTACGAGCAGTACTTC.

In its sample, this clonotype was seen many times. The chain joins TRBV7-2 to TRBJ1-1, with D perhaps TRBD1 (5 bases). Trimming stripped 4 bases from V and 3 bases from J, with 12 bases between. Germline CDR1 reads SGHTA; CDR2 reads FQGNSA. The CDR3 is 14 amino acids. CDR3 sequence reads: CASSWAGLDTEAFF. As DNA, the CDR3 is TGTGCCAGCAGCTGGGCAGGGCTCGACACTGAAGCTTTCTTT.

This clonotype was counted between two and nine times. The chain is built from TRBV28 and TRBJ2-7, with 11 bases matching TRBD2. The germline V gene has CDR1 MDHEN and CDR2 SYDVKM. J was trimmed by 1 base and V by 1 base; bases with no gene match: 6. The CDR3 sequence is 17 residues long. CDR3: CASSLLAGGTLSYEQYF. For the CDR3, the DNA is TGTGCCAGCAGTTTATTAGCGGGGGGGACCCTATCCTACGAGCAGTACTTC. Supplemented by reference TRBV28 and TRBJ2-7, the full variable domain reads DVKVTQSSRYLVKRTGEKVFLECVQDMDHENMFWYRQDPGLGLRLIYFSYDVKMKEKGDIPEGYSVSREKKERFSLILESASTNQTSMYLCASSLLAGGTLSYEQYFGPGTRLTVT.

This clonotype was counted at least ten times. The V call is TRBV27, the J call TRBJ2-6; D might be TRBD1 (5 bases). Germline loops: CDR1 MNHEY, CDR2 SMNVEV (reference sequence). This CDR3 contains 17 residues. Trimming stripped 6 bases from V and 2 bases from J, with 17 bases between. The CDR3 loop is CASSPGLSRPGANVLTF. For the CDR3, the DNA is TGTGCCAGCAGCCCAGGGTTGAGTCGTCCTGGGGCCAACGTCCTGACTTTC.

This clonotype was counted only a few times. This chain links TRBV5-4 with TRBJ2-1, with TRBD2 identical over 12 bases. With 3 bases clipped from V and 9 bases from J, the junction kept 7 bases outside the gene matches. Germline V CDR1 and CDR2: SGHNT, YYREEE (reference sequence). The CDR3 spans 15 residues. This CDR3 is CASSSLAGGPGEQFF. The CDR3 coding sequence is TGTGCCAGCAGCTCTCTAGCGGGGGGGCCTGGTGAGCAGTTCTTC.

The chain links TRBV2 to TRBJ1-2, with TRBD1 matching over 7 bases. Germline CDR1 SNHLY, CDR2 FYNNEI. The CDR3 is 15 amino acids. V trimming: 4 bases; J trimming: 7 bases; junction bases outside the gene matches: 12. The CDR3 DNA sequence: TGTGCCAGCAGTGTCGAGGGCAGGGGGTACTCTGGCTACACCTTC. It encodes CASSVEGRGYSGYTF.

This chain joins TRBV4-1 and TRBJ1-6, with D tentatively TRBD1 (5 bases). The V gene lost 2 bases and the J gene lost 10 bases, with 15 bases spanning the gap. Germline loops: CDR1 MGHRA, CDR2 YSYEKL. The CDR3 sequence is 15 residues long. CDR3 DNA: TGCGCCAGCAGCCAATTTCCAGGGCGGAGGTCACCCCTCCACTTT. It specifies CASSQFPGRRSPLHF.

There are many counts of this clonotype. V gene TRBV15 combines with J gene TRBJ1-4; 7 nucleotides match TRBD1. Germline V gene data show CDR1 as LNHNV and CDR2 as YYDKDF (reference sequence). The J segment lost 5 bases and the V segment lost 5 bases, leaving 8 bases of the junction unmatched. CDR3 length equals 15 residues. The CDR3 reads CATSSRQGPNEKLFF. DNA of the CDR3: TGTGCCACCAGCTCACGACAGGGACCGAATGAAAAACTGTTTTTT.

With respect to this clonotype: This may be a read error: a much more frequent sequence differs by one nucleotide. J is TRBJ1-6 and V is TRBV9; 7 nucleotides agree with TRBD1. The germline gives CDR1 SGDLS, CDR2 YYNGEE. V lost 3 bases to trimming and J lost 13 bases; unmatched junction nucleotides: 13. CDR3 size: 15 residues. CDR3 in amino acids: CASSAGGAEWCPLHF. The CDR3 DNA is TGTGCCAGCAGCGCAGGGGGGGCCGAATGGTGTCCCCTCCACTTT.

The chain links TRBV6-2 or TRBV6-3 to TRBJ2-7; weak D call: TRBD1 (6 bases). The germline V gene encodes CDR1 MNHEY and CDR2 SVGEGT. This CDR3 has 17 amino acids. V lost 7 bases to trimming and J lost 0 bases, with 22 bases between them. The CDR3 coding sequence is TGTGCCAGCACCCCACCGGCAGGGGCCGACAGCTCCTACGAGCAGTACTTC. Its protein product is CASTPPAGADSSYEQYF.

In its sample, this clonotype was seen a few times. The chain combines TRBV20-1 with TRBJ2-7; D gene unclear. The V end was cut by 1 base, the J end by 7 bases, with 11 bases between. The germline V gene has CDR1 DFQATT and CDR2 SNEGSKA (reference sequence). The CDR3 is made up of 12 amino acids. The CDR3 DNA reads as TGCAGTGCTAGAGCCGCTACGTATGAGCAGTACTTC. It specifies CSARAATYEQYF.

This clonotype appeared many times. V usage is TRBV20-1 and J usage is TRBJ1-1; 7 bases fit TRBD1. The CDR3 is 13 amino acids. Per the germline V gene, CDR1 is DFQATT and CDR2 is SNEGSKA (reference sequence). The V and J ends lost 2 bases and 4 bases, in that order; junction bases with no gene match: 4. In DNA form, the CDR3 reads TGCAGTGCTAGAAACAGGGGAGGCACTGAAGCTTTCTTT. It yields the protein CSARNRGGTEAFF.

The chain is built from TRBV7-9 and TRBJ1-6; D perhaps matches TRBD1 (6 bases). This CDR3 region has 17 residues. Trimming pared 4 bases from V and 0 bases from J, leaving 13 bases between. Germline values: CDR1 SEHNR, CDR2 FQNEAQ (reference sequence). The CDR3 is CASSSRTASSYNSPLHF. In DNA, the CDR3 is TGTGCCAGCAGCTCCCGGACAGCGAGCTCCTATAATTCACCCCTCCACTTT. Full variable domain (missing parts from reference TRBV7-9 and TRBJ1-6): DTGVSQNPRHKITKRGQNVTFRCDPISEHNRLYWYRQTLGQGPEFLTYFQNEAQLEKSRLLSDRFSAERPKGSFSTLEIQRTEQGDSAMYLCASSSRTASSYNSPLHFGNGTRLTVT.

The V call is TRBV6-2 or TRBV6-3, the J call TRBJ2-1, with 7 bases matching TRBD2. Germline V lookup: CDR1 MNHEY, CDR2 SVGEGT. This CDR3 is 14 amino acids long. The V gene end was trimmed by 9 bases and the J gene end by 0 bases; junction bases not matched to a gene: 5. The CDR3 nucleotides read TGTGCCAGTGAGCGGGGCCACTCCTACAATGAGCAGTTCTTC. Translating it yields CASERGHSYNEQFF.